Presented here are 22 T cell receptor beta chains from one specimen sequenced in a study of cytomegalovirus exposure and HLA in healthy donors. The study ran its PCR with 60 Vbeta and 13 Jbeta primers. Method: immunoSEQ multiplex PCR; TCRdb's copy keeps in-frame clones and lacks some. The repertoire table contains around 71,000 clones. Material: PBMCs. All receptors derive from a woman in her twenties or thirties in good health and CMV-seronegative.

CDR3 nucleotide sequence: TGTGCCAGCAGTTTGGGGAGCTACAATGAGCAGTTCTTC. This encodes CASSLGSYNEQFF. V is TRBV28 and J is TRBJ2-1; possible D gene TRBD2, 5 bases. CDR3 length: 13 residues. Trimming cost V 3 bases and J 3 bases, with 6 bases left between them. CDR1 and CDR2 (germline): MDHEN, SYDVKM. Full variable domain (missing parts from reference TRBV28 and TRBJ2-1): DVKVTQSSRYLVKRTGEKVFLECVQDMDHENMFWYRQDPGLGLRLIYFSYDVKMKEKGDIPEGYSVSREKKERFSLILESASTNQTSMYLCASSLGSYNEQFFGPGTRLTVL.

The rearrangement joins TRBV25-1 to TRBJ1-2; TRBD1 is a possible D gene (6 bases). CDR1 is MGHDK and CDR2 is SYGVNS in the germline V gene. The CDR3 has 17 amino acids. Trimming removed 0 bases from V and 6 bases from J, with 20 bases in between. The CDR3 loop reads CASSEYAQGMKWNGYTF. CDR3 nucleotides: TGTGCCAGCAGTGAATATGCACAGGGAATGAAGTGGAATGGCTACACCTTC.

The CDR3 nucleotides read TGCGCCAGCAGCCAAGTTAGGACAGGGGAGTACGAGCAGTACTTC. It yields the protein CASSQVRTGEYEQYF. The chain carries TRBV4-3 and TRBJ2-7; 9 nucleotides agree with TRBD1. Trimming removed 1 base from V and 4 bases from J; junction bases left unmatched: 5. The CDR3 length is 15 residues. Per germline, CDR1 LGHNA and CDR2 YSLEER.

J is TRBJ2-7 and V is TRBV6-1; 13 positions agree with TRBD2. V lost 0 bases and J lost 6; bases outside the gene matches: 2. Germline CDR1 reads MNHNS; CDR2 reads SASEGT. The CDR3 length is 15 residues. CDR3 in amino acids: CASSEALAGGIEQYF. CDR3 in DNA: TGTGCCAGCAGTGAAGCACTAGCGGGAGGGATCGAGCAGTACTTC.

CDR3 protein: CASSESGRRGGELFF. Written as DNA, the CDR3 is TGTGCCAGCAGTGAATCGGGGCGCAGGGGCGGGGAGCTGTTTTTT. The chain uses TRBV25-1 and TRBJ2-2; maybe TRBD1 (6 bases). The germline CDR1 and CDR2 sequences are MGHDK and SYGVNS. The CDR3 runs to 15 residues. Trimming cost V 1 base and J 7 bases, with 13 bases left between them.

The chain uses TRBV30 and TRBJ1-1; tentatively, D is TRBD1 (6 bases). V lost 1 base and J 11 bases, leaving 17 bases between the germline ends. This CDR3 contains 13 residues. The germline V gene has CDR1 GTSNPN and CDR2 SVGIG (reference sequence). The CDR3 here is CAWSGAYRETAFF. As DNA, the CDR3 is TGTGCCTGGAGTGGGGCCTACAGGGAGACGGCTTTCTTT.

The rearrangement uses TRBV5-1 and TRBJ2-7; TRBD2 matches at 8 bases. The CDR3 is 15 amino acids. J gave up 1 base and V 6 bases, and 9 bases lay outside the gene matches. CDR1 SGHRS and CDR2 YFSETQ come from the germline V gene. The CDR3 sequence is CASNGGGGRSYEQYF. The CDR3 DNA is TGCGCCAGCAACGGGGGGGGAGGCCGGTCCTACGAGCAGTACTTC.

The chain uses TRBV18 and TRBJ2-5, with 11 bases fitting TRBD2. With 6 bases clipped from V and 3 bases from J, the junction kept 3 bases outside the gene matches. Germline CDR1 KGHSH, CDR2 LQKENI. The CDR3 has 14 amino acids. The CDR3 coding sequence is TGTGCCAGCTCGTCGGGACTAGCGGAAGAGACCCAGTACTTC. Translated, it gives CASSSGLAEETQYF.

CDR3 loop: CASSYRGGDSPLHF. CDR3 sequence (DNA): TGTGCCAGCAGTTACAGGGGTGGGGATTCACCCCTCCACTTT. The chain employs TRBV6-5 and TRBJ1-6; a possible D gene is TRBD1 (5 bases). Germline values: CDR1 MNHEY, CDR2 SVGAGI. V was clipped by 2 bases and J by 8 bases, with 10 bases between them. This CDR3 region has 14 residues.

The chain combines TRBV6-6 with TRBJ2-1; the match to TRBD1 covers 11 bases. CDR1 and CDR2 from the germline V gene are MNHNY and SVGAGI (reference sequence). This CDR3 comprises 16 residues. Trimming removed 6 bases from V and 8 bases from J; junction bases left unmatched: 12. The CDR3: CASRASPGQGVDEQFF. For the CDR3, the DNA is TGTGCCAGCAGGGCCTCCCCGGGACAGGGGGTCGATGAGCAGTTCTTC.

J is TRBJ2-3 and V is TRBV7-2; 7 bases agree with TRBD1. V lost 4 bases, J lost 4 bases, and 5 bases stayed unmatched. This CDR3 is built from 14 residues. Germline V gene data show CDR1 as SGHTA and CDR2 as FQGNSA. The CDR3 sequence: CASSYRQGPDTQYF. In DNA form, the CDR3 reads TGTGCCAGCAGCTACAGACAGGGCCCAGATACGCAGTATTTT.

The V gene is TRBV9, the J gene TRBJ2-7; 7 bases align to TRBD2. V shed 2 bases, J shed 3 bases, and the junction held 8 bases outside the gene matches. The CDR3 extends over 15 amino acids. Germline CDR1 and CDR2: SGDLS and YYNGEE. The CDR3 protein is CASSVSGAPIYEQYF. The CDR3 DNA is TGTGCCAGCAGCGTGAGCGGGGCACCCATCTACGAGCAGTACTTC.

The chain is built from TRBV28 and TRBJ2-7, with D perhaps matching TRBD2 (5 bases). In germline, CDR1 is MDHEN, CDR2 SYDVKM. This CDR3 has 14 amino acids. With 5 bases removed from V and 2 bases from J, the gap between germline ends came to 13 bases. The CDR3, as DNA: TGTGCCAGCAGTCTCCGAGGGCCCCCCTACGAGCAGTACTTC. Encoded protein: CASSLRGPPYEQYF.

V and J are TRBV28 and TRBJ2-5; D possibly corresponds to TRBD1 (6 bases). The V gene lost 6 bases and the J gene lost 4 bases, with 21 bases spanning the gap. The V gene's germline CDR1 is MDHEN and CDR2 SYDVKM. The CDR3 sequence is 16 residues long. In nucleotides, the CDR3 is TGTGCCAGCAGATCATTCACAGGGAAGGGTCCAGAGACCCAGTACTTC. Translating gives CASRSFTGKGPETQYF.

The V call is TRBV5-1, the J call TRBJ2-1, with D possibly TRBD1 on 6 matching bases. The length of the CDR3 is 13 residues. CDR1 is SGHRS and CDR2 is YFSETQ in the germline V gene. Trimming stripped 0 bases from V and 7 bases from J, with 8 bases between. CDR3 in DNA: TGCGCCAGCAGCTTGGGTAGGGGGAATGAGCAGTTCTTC. It specifies CASSLGRGNEQFF. The full variable domain, rest sourced from reference TRBV5-1 and TRBJ2-1, is KAGVTQTPRYLIKTRGQQVTLSCSPISGHRSVSWYQQTPGQGLQFLFEYFSETQRNKGNFPGRFSGRQFSNSRSEMNVSTLELGDSALYLCASSLGRGNEQFFGPGTRLTVL.

The rearrangement links TRBV5-6 to TRBJ2-5; a weak D match, TRBD1 (7 bases). Germline CDR1 SGHDT, CDR2 YYEEEE. The CDR3 runs to 16 residues. Trimming left V 4 bases short and J 5 bases short, with 21 bases between. The CDR3 spells CASSQEEGALWETQYF. CDR3 nucleotides: TGTGCCAGCAGCCAAGAGGAGGGGGCGTTGTGGGAGACCCAGTACTTC.

CDR3 protein: CASSPRQDDGYTF. The CDR3 bases are TGTGCCAGCTCACCTCGGCAGGATGATGGCTACACCTTC. The V call is TRBV18, the J call TRBJ1-2; D unclear. The ends were cut back, 3 bases at V and 6 bases at J, with 11 bases in the middle. Germline V lookup: CDR1 KGHSH, CDR2 LQKENI. There are 13 residues in the CDR3.

The chain recombines TRBV19 with TRBJ2-7, with D tentatively TRBD1 (6 bases). The V gene lost 8 bases and the J gene lost 5 bases, with 13 bases spanning the gap. CDR1 and CDR2 from the germline V gene are LNHDA and SQIVND (reference sequence). CDR3 length equals 12 residues. The CDR3 DNA reads as TGTGCCAGTGGATTCGGGACACACGAGCAGTACTTC. This codes for CASGFGTHEQYF.

The V call is TRBV4-3, the J call TRBJ1-4, with D possibly matching TRBD1 (5 bases). V gave up 6 bases and J gave up 3 bases, with 14 bases separating them. The CDR3 runs 15 residues. Germline CDR1 reads LGHNA; CDR2 reads YSLEER. CDR3 region: CASSGLGDPNEKLFF. CDR3 sequence (DNA): TGCGCCAGCAGTGGGTTAGGGGATCCTAATGAAAAACTGTTTTTT.

The V call is TRBV5-1, the J call TRBJ2-6; possible D gene TRBD2, 6 bases. The CDR3 sequence is 17 residues long. Trimming removed 0 bases at V and 0 bases at J, with 10 bases between. Germline-derived CDR1 and CDR2 are SGHRS and YFSETQ. The DNA for the CDR3 is TGCGCCAGCAGCTTGGCCGGGGGATACTCTGGGGCCAACGTCCTGACTTTC. Its translation is CASSLAGGYSGANVLTF.

The chain couples TRBV11-2 to TRBJ2-7; D may be TRBD1 (7 bases). This CDR3 is built from 15 residues. The V gene lost 2 bases and the J gene lost 3 bases, with 14 bases spanning the gap. CDR1 is SGHAT and CDR2 is FQNNGV in the germline V gene. DNA for the CDR3: TGTGCCAGCAGCTTACGCCGACAGGGAGGCTACGAGCAGTACTTC. Residues: CASSLRRQGGYEQYF.

CDR3: CAGRGGAATEAFF. CDR3 coding DNA: TGTGCCGGCCGGGGAGGGGCGGCCACTGAAGCTTTCTTT. The chain links TRBV6-6 to TRBJ1-1; tentatively, D is TRBD1 (5 bases). Trimming left V 11 bases short and J 4 bases short, with 17 bases between. The CDR3 has 13 amino acids. CDR1 is MNHNY, CDR2 SVGAGI, per germline (reference sequence).